This TCR beta chain was captured in a study of cytomegalovirus exposure and HLA in healthy donors. This clone was detected only a few times. A multiplex PCR was run with 60 Vbeta primers and 13 Jbeta primers. The table came from immunoSEQ multiplex PCR; TCRdb's copy has only in-frame clones and leaves some out. The sample yields under 200,000 clones, roughly three quarters seen once. CDR1 and CDR2 (germline): SQVTM, ANQGSEA. V was clipped by 4 bases and J by 6 bases; unmatched bases: 9. The CDR3 contains 15 residues. Sequences were obtained from PBMCs. The origin of this receptor is a woman aged 45-59 years in good health and CMV-seronegative. This chain joins TRBV29-1 and TRBJ2-2; 9 nucleotides agree with TRBD1. The DNA of the CDR3 is TGCAGCGTTGGATCTCCGGGACAGGGACCCGGGGAGCTGTTTTTT. This gives the protein CSVGSPGQGPGELFF.